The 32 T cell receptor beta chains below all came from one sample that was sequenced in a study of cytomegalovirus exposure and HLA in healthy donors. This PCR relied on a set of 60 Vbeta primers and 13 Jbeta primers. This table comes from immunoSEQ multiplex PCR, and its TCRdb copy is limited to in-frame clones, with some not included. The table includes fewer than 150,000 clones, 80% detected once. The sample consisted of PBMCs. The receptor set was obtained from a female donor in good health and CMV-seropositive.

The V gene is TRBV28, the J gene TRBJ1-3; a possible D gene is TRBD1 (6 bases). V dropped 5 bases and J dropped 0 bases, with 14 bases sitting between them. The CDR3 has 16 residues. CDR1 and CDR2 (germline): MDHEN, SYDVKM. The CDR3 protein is CASSPPGQISGNTIYF. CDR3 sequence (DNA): TGTGCCAGCAGTCCGCCCGGACAGATCTCTGGAAACACCATATATTTT.

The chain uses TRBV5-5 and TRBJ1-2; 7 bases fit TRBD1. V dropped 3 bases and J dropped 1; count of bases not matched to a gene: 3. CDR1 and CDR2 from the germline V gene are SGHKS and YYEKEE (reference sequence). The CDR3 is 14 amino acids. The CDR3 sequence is CASSSGQLNYGYTF. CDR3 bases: TGTGCCAGCAGCTCGGGACAGCTTAACTATGGCTACACCTTC.

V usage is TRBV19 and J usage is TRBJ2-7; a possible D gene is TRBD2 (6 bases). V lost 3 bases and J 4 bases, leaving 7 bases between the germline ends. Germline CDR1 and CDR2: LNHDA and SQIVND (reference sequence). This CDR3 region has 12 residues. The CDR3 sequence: CASSMGGYEQYF. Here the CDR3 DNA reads TGTGCCAGTAGTATGGGGGGATACGAGCAGTACTTC.

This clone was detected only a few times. The chain's CDR3 is CASSLGQGGTEAFF. As DNA, the CDR3 is TGCGCCAGCAGCTTGGGGCAGGGAGGCACTGAAGCTTTCTTT. V is TRBV5-1 and J is TRBJ1-1; maybe TRBD1 (5 bases). The CDR3 length is 14 residues. Germline V gene sequence: CDR1 SGHRS, CDR2 YFSETQ. The germline V and J ends were trimmed by 0 bases and 4 bases, with 10 bases remaining between them.

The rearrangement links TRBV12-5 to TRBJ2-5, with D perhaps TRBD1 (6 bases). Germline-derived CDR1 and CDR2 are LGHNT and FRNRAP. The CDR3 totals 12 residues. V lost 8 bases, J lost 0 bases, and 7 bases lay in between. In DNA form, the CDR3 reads TGTGCTAGTAGGGGGTACCAAGAGACCCAGTACTTC. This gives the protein CASRGYQETQYF.

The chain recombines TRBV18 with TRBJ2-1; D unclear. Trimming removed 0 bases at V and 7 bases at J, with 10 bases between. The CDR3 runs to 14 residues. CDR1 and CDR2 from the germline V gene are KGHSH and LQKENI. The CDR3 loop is CASSPPSAANEQFF. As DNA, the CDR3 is TGTGCCAGCTCACCACCCTCGGCAGCGAATGAGCAGTTCTTC. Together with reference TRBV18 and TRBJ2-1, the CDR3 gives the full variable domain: NAGVMQNPRHLVRRRGQEARLRCSPMKGHSHVYWYRQLPEEGLKFMVYLQKENIIDESGMPKERFSAEFPKEGPSILRIQQVVRGDSAAYFCASSPPSAANEQFFGPGTRLTVL.

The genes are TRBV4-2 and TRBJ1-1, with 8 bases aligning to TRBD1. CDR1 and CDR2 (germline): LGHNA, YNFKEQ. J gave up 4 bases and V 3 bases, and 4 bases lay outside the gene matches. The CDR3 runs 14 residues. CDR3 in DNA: TGTGCCAGCAGCCATAATACAGGGGGCACTGAAGCTTTCTTT. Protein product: CASSHNTGGTEAFF.

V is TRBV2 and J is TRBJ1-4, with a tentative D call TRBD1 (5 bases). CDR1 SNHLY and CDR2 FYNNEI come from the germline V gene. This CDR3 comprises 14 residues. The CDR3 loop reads CAWEVGPGGEKLFF. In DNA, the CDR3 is TGTGCTTGGGAGGTGGGGCCTGGGGGTGAAAAACTGTTTTTT.

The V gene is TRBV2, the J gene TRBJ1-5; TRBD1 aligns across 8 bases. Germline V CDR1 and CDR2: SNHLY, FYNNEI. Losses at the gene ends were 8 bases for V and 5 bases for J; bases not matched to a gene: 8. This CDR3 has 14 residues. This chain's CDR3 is CASGGTGRDQPQHF. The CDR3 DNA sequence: TGTGCCAGCGGAGGGACAGGTCGGGATCAGCCCCAGCATTTT.

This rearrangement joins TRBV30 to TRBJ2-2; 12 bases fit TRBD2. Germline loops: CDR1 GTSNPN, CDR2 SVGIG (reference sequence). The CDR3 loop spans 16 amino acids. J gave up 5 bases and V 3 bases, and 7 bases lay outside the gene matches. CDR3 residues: CAWRTSGGFGTGELFF. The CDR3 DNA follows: TGTGCCTGGAGGACTAGCGGGGGTTTCGGGACCGGGGAGCTGTTTTTT.

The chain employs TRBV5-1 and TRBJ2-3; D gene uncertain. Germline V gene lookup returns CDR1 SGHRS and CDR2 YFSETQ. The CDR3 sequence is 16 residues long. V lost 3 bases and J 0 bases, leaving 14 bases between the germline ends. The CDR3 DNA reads TGCGCCAGCAGCTCTTGGGTTACGGAGAGCACAGATACGCAGTATTTT. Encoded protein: CASSSWVTESTDTQYF. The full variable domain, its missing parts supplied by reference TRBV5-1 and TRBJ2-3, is KAGVTQTPRYLIKTRGQQVTLSCSPISGHRSVSWYQQTPGQGLQFLFEYFSETQRNKGNFPGRFSGRQFSNSRSEMNVSTLELGDSALYLCASSSWVTESTDTQYFGPGTRLTVL.

CDR3 in amino acids: CASSIDRAFGYTF. The CDR3 DNA sequence: TGTGCCAGCAGCATAGACAGGGCCTTTGGCTACACCTTC. This chain joins TRBV5-8 and TRBJ1-2; 7 positions match TRBD1. The CDR3 has 13 residues. Losses at the gene ends were 4 bases for V and 7 bases for J; bases not matched to a gene: 7. CDR1 and CDR2 from the germline V gene are SGHTS and YDEGEE.

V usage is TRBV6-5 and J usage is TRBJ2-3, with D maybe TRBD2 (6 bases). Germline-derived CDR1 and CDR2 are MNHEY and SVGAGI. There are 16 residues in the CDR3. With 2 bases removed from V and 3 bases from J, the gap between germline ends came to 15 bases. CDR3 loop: CASSYEGIGRTDTQYF. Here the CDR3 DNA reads TGTGCCAGCAGTTACGAAGGGATAGGGAGGACAGATACGCAGTATTTT.

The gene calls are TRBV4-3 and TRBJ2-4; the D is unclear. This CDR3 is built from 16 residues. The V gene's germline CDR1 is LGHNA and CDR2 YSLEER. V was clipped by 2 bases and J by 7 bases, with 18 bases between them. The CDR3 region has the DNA TGCGCCAGCAGCCAAAGCCCGGGTCTTTTCGAGAACATTCAGTACTTC. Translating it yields CASSQSPGLFENIQYF.

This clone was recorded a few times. The CDR3 DNA sequence: TGTGCCATCAGTGAGTCTCCCCCTAGCACAGATACGCAGTATTTT. Translation: CAISESPPSTDTQYF. The rearrangement joins TRBV10-3 to TRBJ2-3; D not resolved. Germline V gene data show CDR1 as ENHRY and CDR2 as SYGVKD. The CDR3 has 15 residues. V was cut by 0 bases and J by 0 bases, with 7 bases left in between.

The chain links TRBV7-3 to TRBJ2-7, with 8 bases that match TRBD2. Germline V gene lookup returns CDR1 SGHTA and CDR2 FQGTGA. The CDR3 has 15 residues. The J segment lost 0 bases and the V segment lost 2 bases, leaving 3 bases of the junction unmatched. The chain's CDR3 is CASSLGLAGSYEQYF. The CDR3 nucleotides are TGTGCCAGCAGCTTAGGCCTAGCGGGCTCCTACGAGCAGTACTTC.

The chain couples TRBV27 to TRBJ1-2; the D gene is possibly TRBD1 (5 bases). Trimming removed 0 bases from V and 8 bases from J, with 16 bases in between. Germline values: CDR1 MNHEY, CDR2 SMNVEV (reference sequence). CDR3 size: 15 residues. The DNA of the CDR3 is TGTGCCAGCAGTTTATCGGGCGGGGGGTGGTTAGGCTACACCTTC. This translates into CASSLSGGGWLGYTF.

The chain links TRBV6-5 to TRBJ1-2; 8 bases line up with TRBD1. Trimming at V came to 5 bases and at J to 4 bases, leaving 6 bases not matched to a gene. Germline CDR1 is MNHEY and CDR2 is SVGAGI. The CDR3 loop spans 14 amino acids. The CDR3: CASSTQGGGYGYTF. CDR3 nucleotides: TGTGCCAGCAGTACACAGGGGGGAGGCTATGGCTACACCTTC.

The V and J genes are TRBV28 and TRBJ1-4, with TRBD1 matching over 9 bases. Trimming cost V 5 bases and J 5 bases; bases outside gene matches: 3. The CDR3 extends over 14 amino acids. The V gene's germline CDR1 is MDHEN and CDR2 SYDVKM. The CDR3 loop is CASSAGQGNEKLFF. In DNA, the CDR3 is TGTGCCAGCAGTGCGGGACAGGGAAATGAAAAACTGTTTTTT.

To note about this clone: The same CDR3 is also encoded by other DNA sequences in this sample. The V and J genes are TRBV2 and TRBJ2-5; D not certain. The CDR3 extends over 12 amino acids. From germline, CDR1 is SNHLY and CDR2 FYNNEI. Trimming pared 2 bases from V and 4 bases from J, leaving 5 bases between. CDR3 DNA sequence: TGTGCCAGCAGTGAATTGAGAGAGACCCAGTACTTC. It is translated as CASSELRETQYF. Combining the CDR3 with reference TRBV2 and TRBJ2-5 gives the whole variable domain EPEVTQTPSHQVTQMGQEVILRCVPISNHLYFYWYRQILGQKVEFLVSFYNNEISEKSEIFDDQFSVERPDGSNFTLKIRSTKLEDSAMYFCASSELRETQYFGPGTRLLVL.

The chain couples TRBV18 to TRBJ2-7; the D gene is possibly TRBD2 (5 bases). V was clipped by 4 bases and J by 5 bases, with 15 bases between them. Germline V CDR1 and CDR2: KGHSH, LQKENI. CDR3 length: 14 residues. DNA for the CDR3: TGTGCCAGCTCACGAGGGATTGGGCTCGACGAGCAGTACTTC. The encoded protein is CASSRGIGLDEQYF.

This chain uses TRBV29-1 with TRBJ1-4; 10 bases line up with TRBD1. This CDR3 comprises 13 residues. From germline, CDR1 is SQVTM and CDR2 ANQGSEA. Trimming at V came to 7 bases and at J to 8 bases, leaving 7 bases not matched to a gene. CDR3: CSARQGAGEKLFF. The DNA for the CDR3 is TGCAGCGCTCGACAGGGGGCAGGGGAAAAACTGTTTTTT. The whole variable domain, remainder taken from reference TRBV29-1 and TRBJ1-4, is SAVISQKPSRDICQRGTSLTIQCQVDSQVTMMFWYRQQPGQSLTLIATANQGSEATYESGFVIDKFPISRPNLTFSTLTVSNMSPEDSSIYLCSARQGAGEKLFFGSGTQLSVL.

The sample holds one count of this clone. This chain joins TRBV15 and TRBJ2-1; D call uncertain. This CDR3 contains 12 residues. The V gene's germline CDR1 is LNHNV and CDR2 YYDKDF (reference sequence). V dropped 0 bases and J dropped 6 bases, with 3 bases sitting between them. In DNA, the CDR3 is TGTGCCACCAGCAGAGATCGCAATGAGCAGTTCTTC. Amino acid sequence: CATSRDRNEQFF.

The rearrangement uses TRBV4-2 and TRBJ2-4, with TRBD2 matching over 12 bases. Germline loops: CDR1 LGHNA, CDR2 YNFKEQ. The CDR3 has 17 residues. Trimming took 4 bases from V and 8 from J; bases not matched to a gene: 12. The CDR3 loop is CASSLRGASGGADIQYF. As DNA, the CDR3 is TGTGCCAGCAGCCTCCGTGGCGCTAGCGGGGGGGCGGACATTCAGTACTTC.

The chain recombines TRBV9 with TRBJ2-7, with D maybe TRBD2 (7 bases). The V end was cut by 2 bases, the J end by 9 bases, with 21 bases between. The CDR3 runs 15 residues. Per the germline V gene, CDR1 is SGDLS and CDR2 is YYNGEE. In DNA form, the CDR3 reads TGTGCCAGCAGCGTGCGGGGGCCGATGGGTGAAGGGCAGTACTTC. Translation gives CASSVRGPMGEGQYF.

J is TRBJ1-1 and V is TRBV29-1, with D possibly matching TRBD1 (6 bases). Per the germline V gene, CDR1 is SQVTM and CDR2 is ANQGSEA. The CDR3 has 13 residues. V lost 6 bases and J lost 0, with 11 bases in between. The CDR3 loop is CSVRQDMNTEAFF. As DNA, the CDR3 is TGCAGCGTGCGACAGGACATGAACACTGAAGCTTTCTTT.

The CDR3 coding sequence is TGTGCCAGCAGCTCAAATAGGGGAGGTACAGATACGCAGTATTTT. Translated: CASSSNRGGTDTQYF. The gene calls are TRBV7-3 and TRBJ2-3, with D possibly being TRBD2 (6 bases). Trimming took 4 bases from V and 3 from J, leaving 14 bases between them. This CDR3 comprises 15 residues. Germline assignment: CDR1 SGHTA and CDR2 FQGTGA.

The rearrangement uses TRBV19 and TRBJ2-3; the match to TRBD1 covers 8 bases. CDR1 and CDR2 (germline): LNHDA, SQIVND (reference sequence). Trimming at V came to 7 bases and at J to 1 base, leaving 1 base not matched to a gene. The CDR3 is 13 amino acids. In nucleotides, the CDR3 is TGTGCCAGTAAGGGACAGGGCACAGATACGCAGTATTTT. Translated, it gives CASKGQGTDTQYF. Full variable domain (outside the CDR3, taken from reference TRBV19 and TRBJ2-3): DGGITQSPKYLFRKEGQNVTLSCEQNLNHDAMYWYRQDPGQGLRLIYYSQIVNDFQKGDIAEGYSVSREKKESFPLTVTSAQKNPTAFYLCASKGQGTDTQYFGPGTRLTVL.

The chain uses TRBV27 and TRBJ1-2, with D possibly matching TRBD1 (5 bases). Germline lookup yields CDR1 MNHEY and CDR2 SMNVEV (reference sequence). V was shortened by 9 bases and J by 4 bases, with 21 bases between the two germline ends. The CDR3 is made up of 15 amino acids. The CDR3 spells CASRSGDRFFYGYTF. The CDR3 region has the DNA TGTGCCAGTAGATCCGGAGACAGATTTTTCTATGGCTACACCTTC.

This CDR3 is CASRRGPSSGNTIYF. DNA of the CDR3: TGTGCCAGTAGGAGGGGACCGAGCTCTGGAAACACCATATATTTT. This sequence joins TRBV6-5 and TRBJ1-3; perhaps TRBD1 as D (5 bases). From germline, CDR1 is MNHEY and CDR2 SVGAGI. The CDR3 length is 15 residues. V was trimmed by 9 bases and J by 0 bases, leaving 15 bases between them.

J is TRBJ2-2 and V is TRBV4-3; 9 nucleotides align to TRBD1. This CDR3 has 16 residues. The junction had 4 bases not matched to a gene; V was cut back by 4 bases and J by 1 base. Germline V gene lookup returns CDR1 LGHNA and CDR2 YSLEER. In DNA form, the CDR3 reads TGCGCCAGCAGCCGACCGACAGGGGGGAACACCGGGGAGCTGTTTTTT. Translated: CASSRPTGGNTGELFF.

CDR3 DNA: TGTGCCAGCAGCCACTCAACAGGTGACTATGGCTACACCTTC. Its translation: CASSHSTGDYGYTF. The chain carries TRBV7-8 and TRBJ1-2; TRBD1 might be the D (5 bases). V was cut by 5 bases and J by 3 bases, with 13 bases left in between. The CDR3 covers 14 residues. Germline assignment: CDR1 SGHVS and CDR2 FQNEAQ.